Listed below are T cell receptor beta chains from one sample, sequenced in a study of T cell responses to AZD1222 COVID-19 vaccine. Assay: immunoSEQ multiplex PCR; the TCRdb copy retains only in-frame clones and omits some. This sample has more than 75,000 clones, with roughly nine tenths found just once. Sequencing was performed on peripheral blood, taken on day 0 of AZD1222 vaccination. The receptors originated from an adult in good health. Both conserved end residues are trimmed from each CDR3.

J gene: TRBJ1-5; V gene: TRBV30; CDR3 protein: AWSGAGHQPQH
J gene: TRBJ1-1; V gene: TRBV5-1; CDR3 protein: ASSPGQVRTEAF
J gene: TRBJ2-3; V gene: TRBV28; CDR3 protein: ASSPSLSAGGTDTQY
J gene: TRBJ1-4; V gene: TRBV4-3; CDR3 protein: ASSRAAGNEKLF
J gene: TRBJ2-5; V gene: TRBV7-3; CDR3 protein: ASSLTAGGPETQY
J gene: TRBJ2-1; V gene: TRBV30; CDR3 protein: AWSGSSYNEQF
J gene: TRBJ1-2; V gene: TRBV7-8; CDR3 protein: ASSSQLPTGYGYT
J gene: TRBJ1-3; V gene: TRBV28; CDR3 protein: ASSLEQTGTGGNTIY
J gene: TRBJ2-7; V gene: TRBV7-2; CDR3 protein: ASSEGLVSYEQY
J gene: TRBJ1-4; V gene: TRBV6-5; CDR3 protein: ASARAGLFGEKLF
J gene: TRBJ1-5; V gene: TRBV6-1; CDR3 protein: ASSSDRRNQPQH
J gene: TRBJ2-3; V gene: TRBV12-3/TRBV12-4; CDR3 protein: ASSFTDTQY
J gene: TRBJ1-6; V gene: TRBV30; CDR3 protein: AWTGGGLGNSPLH
J gene: TRBJ1-5; V gene: TRBV28; CDR3 protein: ASTVSSNQPQH
J gene: TRBJ2-2; V gene: TRBV4-1; CDR3 protein: ASSQRGTSDTGELF